The entry below describes one T cell receptor (beta chain). Its antigen is unidentified. These data belong to a study of cytomegalovirus exposure and HLA in healthy donors. Study outcomes and limitations: Most TCR sequences were rare, but some public TCRs occurred in many donors.

In germline, CDR1 is SGHVS, CDR2 FQNEAQ. This CDR3 contains 15 residues. Trimming removed 8 bases from V and 0 bases from J, with 16 bases in between. This table comes from immunoSEQ multiplex PCR, and its TCRdb copy is limited to in-frame clones, with some not included. Among 150,000 to 200,000 clones listed, 70% to 90% were seen once. The gene calls are TRBV7-8 and TRBJ1-1, with D possibly TRBD1 on 6 matching bases. The clonotype was recovered from a man aged 30-40 years in good health and CMV-seropositive. Sequencing input: PBMCs. DNA for the CDR3: TGTGCCAGCGGTTTTCCCACAGGGCTGAACACTGAAGCTTTCTTT. It encodes CASGFPTGLNTEAFF.